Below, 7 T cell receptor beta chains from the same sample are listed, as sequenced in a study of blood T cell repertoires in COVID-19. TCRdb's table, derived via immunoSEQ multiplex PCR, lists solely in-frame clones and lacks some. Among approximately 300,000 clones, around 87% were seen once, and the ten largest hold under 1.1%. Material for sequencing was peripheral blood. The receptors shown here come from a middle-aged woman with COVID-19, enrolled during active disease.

DNA of the CDR3: TGCGCCAGCAGCTTACTAGCGGGGGGGTACAATGAGCAGTTCTTC. Protein product: CASSLLAGGYNEQFF. This chain joins TRBV5-1 and TRBJ2-1; TRBD2 aligns across 13 bases. This CDR3 is built from 15 residues. Unmatched junction bases numbered 0, after V lost 2 bases and J lost 4 bases. The germline CDR1 and CDR2 sequences are SGHRS and YFSETQ.

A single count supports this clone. The CDR3 spells CASRLQDRNNEQFF. In DNA form, the CDR3 reads TGTGCCAGCAGACTCCAAGACAGAAACAATGAGCAGTTCTTC. The gene calls are TRBV6-5 and TRBJ2-1; TRBD1 is a possible D gene (5 bases). V dropped 6 bases and J dropped 5 bases, with 14 bases sitting between them. This CDR3 comprises 14 residues. Germline lookup yields CDR1 MNHEY and CDR2 SVGAGI.

For the CDR3, the DNA is TGTGCCAGCAGCTCATGGGTTAGCGGCTCCTACAATGAGCAGTTCTTC. Encoded protein: CASSSWVSGSYNEQFF. V gene TRBV7-2 combines with J gene TRBJ2-1; the D gene is possibly TRBD2 (6 bases). The CDR3 extends over 16 amino acids. With 4 bases removed from V and 0 bases from J, the gap between germline ends came to 13 bases. Germline-derived CDR1 and CDR2 are SGHTA and FQGNSA. The variable domain in full, completed from reference TRBV7-2 and TRBJ2-1, reads GAGVSQSPSNKVTEKGKDVELRCDPISGHTALYWYRQSLGQGLEFLIYFQGNSAPDKSGLPSDRFSAERTGGSVSTLTIQRTQQEDSAVYLCASSSWVSGSYNEQFFGPGTRLTVL.

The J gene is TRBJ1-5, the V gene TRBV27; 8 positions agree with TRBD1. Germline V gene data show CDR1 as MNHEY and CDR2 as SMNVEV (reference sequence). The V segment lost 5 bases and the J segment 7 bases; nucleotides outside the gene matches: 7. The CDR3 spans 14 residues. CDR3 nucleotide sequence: TGTGCCAGCAGTCAGGACAGGGCGGACCAGCCCCAGCATTTT. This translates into CASSQDRADQPQHF.

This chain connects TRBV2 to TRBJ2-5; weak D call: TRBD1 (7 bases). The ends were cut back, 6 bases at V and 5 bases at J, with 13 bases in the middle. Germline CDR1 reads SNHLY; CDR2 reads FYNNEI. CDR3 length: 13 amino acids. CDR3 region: CASRRTGGETQYF. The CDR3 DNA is TGTGCCAGCAGGCGGACAGGAGGGGAGACCCAGTACTTC.

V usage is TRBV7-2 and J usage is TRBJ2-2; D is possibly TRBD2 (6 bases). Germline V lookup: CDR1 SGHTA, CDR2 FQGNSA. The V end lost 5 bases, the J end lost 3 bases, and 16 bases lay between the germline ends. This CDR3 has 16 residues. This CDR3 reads CASSRTSGRYTGELFF. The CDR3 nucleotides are TGTGCCAGCAGCCGGACGAGCGGGCGATACACCGGGGAGCTGTTTTTT.

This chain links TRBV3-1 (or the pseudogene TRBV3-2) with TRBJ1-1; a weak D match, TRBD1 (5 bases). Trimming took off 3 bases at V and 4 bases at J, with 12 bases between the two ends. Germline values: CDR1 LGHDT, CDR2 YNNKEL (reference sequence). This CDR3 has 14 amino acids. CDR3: CASSHLAGFTEAFF. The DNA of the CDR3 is TGTGCCAGCAGCCACCTGGCAGGGTTCACTGAAGCTTTCTTT.